This TCR beta chain was identified during a study of blood T cell repertoires in COVID-19. Overall study: PBMCs, B-cell-depleted T cells, or T cells provided the cDNA or gDNA that made up the material.

There are a few counts of this clone. Here immunoSEQ multiplex PCR was the method, and the copy in TCRdb shows in-frame clones only, minus some. The sample includes hundreds of thousands of clones, 60% to 75% of them seen just once. There are 17 residues in the CDR3. Losses at the gene ends were 4 bases for V and 0 bases for J; bases not matched to a gene: 7. Germline V gives CDR1 SGHTA, CDR2 FQGNSA. This clonotype was sampled from an elderly woman with acute or convalescent COVID-19. The sequenced sample consisted of peripheral blood. The V call is TRBV7-2, the J call TRBJ1-5; TRBD1 agrees at 9 bases. The CDR3 spells CASSSGQGMGSNQPQHF. DNA of the CDR3: TGTGCCAGCAGCTCTGGACAGGGGATGGGTAGCAATCAGCCCCAGCATTTT.